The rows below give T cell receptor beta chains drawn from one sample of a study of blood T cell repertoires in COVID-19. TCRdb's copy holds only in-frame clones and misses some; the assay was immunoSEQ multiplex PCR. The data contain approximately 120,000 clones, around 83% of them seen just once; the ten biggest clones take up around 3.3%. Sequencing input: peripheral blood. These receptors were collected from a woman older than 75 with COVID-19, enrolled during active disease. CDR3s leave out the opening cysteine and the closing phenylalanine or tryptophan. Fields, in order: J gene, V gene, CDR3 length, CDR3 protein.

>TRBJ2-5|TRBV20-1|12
SASSAGSWETQY
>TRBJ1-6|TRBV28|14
ASSFGGGADNSPLH
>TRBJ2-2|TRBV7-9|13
ASSLRGLASGELF
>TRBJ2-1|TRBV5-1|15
ASSYISGASSYNEQF
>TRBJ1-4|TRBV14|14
ASSQSWTGDNEKLF
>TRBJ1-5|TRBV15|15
ATSSRGDSHSNQPQH
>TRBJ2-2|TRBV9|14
ASSAGLPRGTGELF
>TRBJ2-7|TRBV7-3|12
ASSQDYASYEQY
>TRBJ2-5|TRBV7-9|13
ASSLAGTREETQY
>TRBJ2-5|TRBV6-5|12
ASSPQGYQETQY
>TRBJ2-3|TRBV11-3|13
ASSLGQGITDTQY
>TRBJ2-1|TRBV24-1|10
ATSGQVNEQF
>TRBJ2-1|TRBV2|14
ASSEATSGFYNEQF
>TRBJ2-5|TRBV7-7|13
ASSLGDRGGETQY
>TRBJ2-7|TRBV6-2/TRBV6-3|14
ASSQYSGTGPLEQY
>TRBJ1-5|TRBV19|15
ASTFGQGTRKNQPQH
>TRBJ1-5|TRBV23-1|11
ASLTDSNQPQH
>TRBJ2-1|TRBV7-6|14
ASSLLPGLNPNEQF
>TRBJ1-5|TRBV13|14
ASSVGGQGVGKPQH
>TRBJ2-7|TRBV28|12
ASSSWDRGREQY
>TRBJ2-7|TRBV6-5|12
ASSPRAGMNEQY
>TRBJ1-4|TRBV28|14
ASSTLGRGLAEKLF
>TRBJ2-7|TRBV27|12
ASSLEAGVYEQY
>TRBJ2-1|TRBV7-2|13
ASSPTSGTYNEQF
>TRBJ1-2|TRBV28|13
ASSLGGGPGHGYT
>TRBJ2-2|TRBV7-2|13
ASSRSGRAAGELF